This T cell receptor (beta chain) was recorded in a study of CD8 T cells in ankylosing spondylitis. There are many counts of this clonotype. The V end was cut by 0 bases, the J end by 4 bases, with 9 bases between. Germline CDR1 is KGHSH and CDR2 is LQKENI. This CDR3 spans 14 amino acids. TCRdb re-called the 5' RACE reads through MiXCR, storing one row per CDR3 protein. The profile shows more than 150,000 distinct CDR3 sequences, about 20% of them singletons. The receptor was derived from a male donor aged 10-35 years with ankylosing spondylitis or in good health (not recorded which). Sequencing input: blood, either unsorted or a sorted T cell fraction (not recorded which). The chain is built from TRBV18 and TRBJ2-5; D uncertain. The CDR3 is CASSPPMDRETQYF. CDR3 coding DNA: TGTGCCAGCTCACCACCGATGGACCGAGAGACCCAGTACTTC.